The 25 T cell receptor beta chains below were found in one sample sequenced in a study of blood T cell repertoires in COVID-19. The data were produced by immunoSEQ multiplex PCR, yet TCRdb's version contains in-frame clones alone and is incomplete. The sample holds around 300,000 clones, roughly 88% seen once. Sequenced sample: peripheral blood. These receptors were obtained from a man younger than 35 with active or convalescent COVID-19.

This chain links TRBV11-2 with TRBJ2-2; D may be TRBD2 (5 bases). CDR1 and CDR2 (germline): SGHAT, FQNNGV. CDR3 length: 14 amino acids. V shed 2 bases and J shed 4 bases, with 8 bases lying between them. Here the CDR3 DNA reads TGTGCCAGCAGCTTATACGGGATCACCGGGGAGCTGTTTTTT. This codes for CASSLYGITGELFF.

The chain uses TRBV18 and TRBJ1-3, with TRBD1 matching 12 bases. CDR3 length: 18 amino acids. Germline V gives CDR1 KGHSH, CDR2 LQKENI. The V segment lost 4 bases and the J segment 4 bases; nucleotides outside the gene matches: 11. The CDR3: CASSQGPGQGASGNTIYF. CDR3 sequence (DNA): TGTGCCAGCTCACAAGGACCGGGACAGGGGGCGTCGGGAAACACCATATATTTT.

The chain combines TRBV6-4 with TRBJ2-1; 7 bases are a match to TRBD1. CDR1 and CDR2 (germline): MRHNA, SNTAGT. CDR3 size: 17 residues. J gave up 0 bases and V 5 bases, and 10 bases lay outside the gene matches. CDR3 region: CASSIRDSASSYNEQFF. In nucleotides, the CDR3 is TGTGCCAGCAGTATCCGGGACAGTGCTAGCTCCTACAATGAGCAGTTCTTC.

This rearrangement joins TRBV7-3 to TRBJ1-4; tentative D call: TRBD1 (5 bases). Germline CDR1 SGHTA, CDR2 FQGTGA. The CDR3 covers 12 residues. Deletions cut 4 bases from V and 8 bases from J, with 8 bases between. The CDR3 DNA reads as TGTGCCAGCAGCTCGCCAGGGGAAAAACTGTTTTTT. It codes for CASSSPGEKLFF.

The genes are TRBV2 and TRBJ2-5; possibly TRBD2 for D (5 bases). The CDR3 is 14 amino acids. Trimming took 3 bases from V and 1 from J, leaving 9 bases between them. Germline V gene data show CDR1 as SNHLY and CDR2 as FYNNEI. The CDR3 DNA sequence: TGTGCCAGCAGTGATTCGGGATTCCAAGAGACCCAGTACTTC. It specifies CASSDSGFQETQYF.

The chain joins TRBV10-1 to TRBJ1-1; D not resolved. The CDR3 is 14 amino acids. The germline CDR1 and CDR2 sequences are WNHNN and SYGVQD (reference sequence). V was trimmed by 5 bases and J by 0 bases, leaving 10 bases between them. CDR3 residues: CASSPDNMNTEAFF. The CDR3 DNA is TGCGCCAGCAGTCCTGACAACATGAACACTGAAGCTTTCTTT.

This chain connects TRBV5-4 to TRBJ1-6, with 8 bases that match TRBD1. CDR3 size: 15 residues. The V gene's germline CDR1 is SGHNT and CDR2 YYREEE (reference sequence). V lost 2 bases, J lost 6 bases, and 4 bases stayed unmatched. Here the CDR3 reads CASSLGQGTNSPLHF. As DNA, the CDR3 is TGTGCCAGCAGCTTAGGACAGGGAACTAATTCACCCCTCCACTTT.

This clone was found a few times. The CDR3 is CASSLDRGPGYTF. In nucleotides, the CDR3 is TGTGCCAGCAGCCTCGACAGGGGGCCTGGCTACACCTTC. V is TRBV5-4 and J is TRBJ1-2; 10 bases align to TRBD1. After removal of 4 bases from V and 7 bases from J, the junction contained 4 bases not matched to a gene. The CDR3 is 13 amino acids. Germline V gives CDR1 SGHNT, CDR2 YYREEE (reference sequence).

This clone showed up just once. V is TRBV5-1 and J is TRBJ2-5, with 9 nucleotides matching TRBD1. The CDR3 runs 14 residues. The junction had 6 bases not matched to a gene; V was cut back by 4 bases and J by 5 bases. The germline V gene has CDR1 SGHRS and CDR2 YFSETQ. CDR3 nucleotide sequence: TGCGCCAGCAGCGTGGGACAGGGACAGGAGACCCAGTACTTC. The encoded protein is CASSVGQGQETQYF.

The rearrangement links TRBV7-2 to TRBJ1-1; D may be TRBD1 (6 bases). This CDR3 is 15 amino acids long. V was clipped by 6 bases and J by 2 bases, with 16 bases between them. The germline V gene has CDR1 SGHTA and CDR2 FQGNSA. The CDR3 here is CASRKQGGGNTEAFF. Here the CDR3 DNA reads TGTGCCAGCAGGAAACAGGGTGGGGGAAACACTGAAGCTTTCTTT.

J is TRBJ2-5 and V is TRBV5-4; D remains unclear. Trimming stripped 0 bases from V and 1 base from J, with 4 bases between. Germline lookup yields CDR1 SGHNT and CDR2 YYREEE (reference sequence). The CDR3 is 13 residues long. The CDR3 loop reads CASSLVSQETQYF. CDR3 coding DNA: TGTGCCAGCAGCTTGGTCAGCCAAGAGACCCAGTACTTC.

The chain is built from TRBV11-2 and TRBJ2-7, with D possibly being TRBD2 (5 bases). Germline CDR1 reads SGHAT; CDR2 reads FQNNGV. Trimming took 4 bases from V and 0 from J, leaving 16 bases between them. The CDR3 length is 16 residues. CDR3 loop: CASSSLGIRDSYEQYF. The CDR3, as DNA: TGTGCCAGCAGCTCCCTGGGGATCCGGGACTCCTACGAGCAGTACTTC.

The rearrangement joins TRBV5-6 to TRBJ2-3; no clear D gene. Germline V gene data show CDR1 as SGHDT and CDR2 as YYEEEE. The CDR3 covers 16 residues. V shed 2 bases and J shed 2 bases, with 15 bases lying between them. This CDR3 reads CASSLRGEGFTDTQYF. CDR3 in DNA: TGTGCCAGCAGCTTACGAGGTGAAGGATTCACAGATACGCAGTATTTT.

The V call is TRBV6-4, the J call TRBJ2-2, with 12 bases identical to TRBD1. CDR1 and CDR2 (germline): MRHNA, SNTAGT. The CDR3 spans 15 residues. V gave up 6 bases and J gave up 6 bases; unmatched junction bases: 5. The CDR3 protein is CASRGQGAKSGELFF. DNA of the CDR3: TGTGCCAGCAGGGGACAGGGGGCCAAGTCCGGGGAGCTGTTTTTT.

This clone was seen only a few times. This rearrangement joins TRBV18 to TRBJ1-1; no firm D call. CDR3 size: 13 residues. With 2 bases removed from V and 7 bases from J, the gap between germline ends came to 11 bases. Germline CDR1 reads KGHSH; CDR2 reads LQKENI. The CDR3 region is CASSPNPDVEAFF. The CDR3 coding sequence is TGTGCCAGCTCACCAAATCCAGATGTTGAAGCTTTCTTT.

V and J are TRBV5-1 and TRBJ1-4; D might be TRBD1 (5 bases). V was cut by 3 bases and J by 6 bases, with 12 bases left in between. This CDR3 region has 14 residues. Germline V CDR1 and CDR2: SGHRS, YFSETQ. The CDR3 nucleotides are TGCGCCAGCAGCTCCGGGGGTGGGTATGAAAAACTGTTTTTT. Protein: CASSSGGGYEKLFF.

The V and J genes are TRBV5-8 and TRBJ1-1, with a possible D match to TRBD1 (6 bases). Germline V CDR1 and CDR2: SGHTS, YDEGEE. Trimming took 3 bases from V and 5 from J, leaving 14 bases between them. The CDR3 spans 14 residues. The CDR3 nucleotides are TGTGCCAGCAGCTCCAGGGGTTTCGGGACTGAAGCTTTCTTT. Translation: CASSSRGFGTEAFF.

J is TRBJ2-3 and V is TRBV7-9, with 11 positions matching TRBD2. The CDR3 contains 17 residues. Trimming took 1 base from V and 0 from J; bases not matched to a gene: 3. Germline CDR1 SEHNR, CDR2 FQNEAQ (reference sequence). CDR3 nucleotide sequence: TGTGCCAGCAGCTTAGTATGGACTAGCGGGAGCACAGATACGCAGTATTTT. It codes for CASSLVWTSGSTDTQYF.

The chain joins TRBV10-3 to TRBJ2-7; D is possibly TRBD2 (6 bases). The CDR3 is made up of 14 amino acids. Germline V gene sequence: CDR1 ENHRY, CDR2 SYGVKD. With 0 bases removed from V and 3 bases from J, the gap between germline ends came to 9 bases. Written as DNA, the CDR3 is TGTGCCATCAGTGAGTCCCCAGCGGGCTACGAGCAGTACTTC. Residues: CAISESPAGYEQYF.

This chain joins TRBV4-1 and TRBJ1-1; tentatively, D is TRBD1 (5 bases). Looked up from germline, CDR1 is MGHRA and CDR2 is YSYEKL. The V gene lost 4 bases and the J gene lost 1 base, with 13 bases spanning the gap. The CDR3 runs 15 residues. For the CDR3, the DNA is TGCGCCAGCAGCCGCGAAGGGCAGGGGAACACTGAAGCTTTCTTT. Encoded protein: CASSREGQGNTEAFF.

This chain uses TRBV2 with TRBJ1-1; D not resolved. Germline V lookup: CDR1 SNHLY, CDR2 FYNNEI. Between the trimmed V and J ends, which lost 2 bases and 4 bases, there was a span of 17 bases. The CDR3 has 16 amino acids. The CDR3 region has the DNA TGTGCCAGCAGTGAACGAGGGTCGCGCTCGGGCACTGAAGCTTTCTTT. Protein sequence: CASSERGSRSGTEAFF.

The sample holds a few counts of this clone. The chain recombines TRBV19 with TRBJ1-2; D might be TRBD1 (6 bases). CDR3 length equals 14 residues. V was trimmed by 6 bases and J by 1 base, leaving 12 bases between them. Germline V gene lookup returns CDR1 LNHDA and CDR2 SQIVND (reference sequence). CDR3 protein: CASSEQGVNYGYTF. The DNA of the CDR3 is TGTGCCAGTAGCGAACAGGGCGTTAACTATGGCTACACCTTC.

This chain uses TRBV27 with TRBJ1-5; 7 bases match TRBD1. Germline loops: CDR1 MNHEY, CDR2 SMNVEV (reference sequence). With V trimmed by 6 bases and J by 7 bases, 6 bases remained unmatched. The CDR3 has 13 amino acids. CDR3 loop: CASSDRAGQPQHF. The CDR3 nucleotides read TGTGCCAGCAGCGACAGGGCTGGGCAGCCCCAGCATTTT.

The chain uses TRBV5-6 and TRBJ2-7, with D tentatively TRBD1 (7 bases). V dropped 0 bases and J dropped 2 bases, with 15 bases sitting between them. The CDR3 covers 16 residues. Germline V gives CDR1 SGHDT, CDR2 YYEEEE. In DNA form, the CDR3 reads TGTGCCAGCAGCTTGGCCGGGCCAGGGGGGACCTACGAGCAGTACTTC. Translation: CASSLAGPGGTYEQYF.

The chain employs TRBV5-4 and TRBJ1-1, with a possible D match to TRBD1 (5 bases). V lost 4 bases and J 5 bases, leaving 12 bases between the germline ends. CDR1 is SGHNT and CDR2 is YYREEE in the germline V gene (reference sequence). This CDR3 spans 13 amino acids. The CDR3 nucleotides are TGTGCCAGCAGCCCACCAGGGTGGACTGAAGCTTTCTTT. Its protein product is CASSPPGWTEAFF.